This is a list of T cell receptor beta chains from one sample in a study of radiation and T cells in renal cell carcinoma. Assay: immunoSEQ multiplex PCR; the TCRdb copy retains only in-frame clones and omits some. The sample records about 130,000 clones, roughly four fifths being singletons. This sample comprised blood, obtained from a patient whose treatment included radiotherapy and nephrectomy. The source is a woman aged 60-70 years with renal cell carcinoma. Each CDR3 is given without its conserved first and last residue. D genes are given only for firm matches.

v_call	d_call	cdr3_aa
TRBV29-1	.	SVEGNNQPQH
TRBV19	.	ASSTSRAEGWYGYT
TRBV4-1	.	ASSQRQSNTGELF
TRBV28	.	ASGRGAIDEQY
TRBV7-9	.	ASSSGPGNEGGYT
TRBV5-1	TRBD1	ASSWTGTGYNEQF
TRBV30	.	AWSDGKGGFEKLF
TRBV7-2	TRBD1	ASSPRTGVRGYT
TRBV27	.	ASRIGNQETQY
TRBV6-1	TRBD1	ASNRGTVYGELF
TRBV6-7	.	ASKVERGYEQY
TRBV18	.	ASSRGPDAYNEQF
TRBV29-1	.	SVTQTGGYT
TRBV30	.	AYVDGLNYGYT
TRBV5-4	.	ASNLDGHSYEQY
TRBV5-1	.	ASSQEGRHYGYT
TRBV19	TRBD2	ASTGMGEGMHEQY
TRBV9	TRBD1	ASSVTGGFTEAF
TRBV10-1	.	ASSESPDEQY
TRBV2	.	ASSGFDEQF
TRBV15	.	ATSRGGRSQETQY